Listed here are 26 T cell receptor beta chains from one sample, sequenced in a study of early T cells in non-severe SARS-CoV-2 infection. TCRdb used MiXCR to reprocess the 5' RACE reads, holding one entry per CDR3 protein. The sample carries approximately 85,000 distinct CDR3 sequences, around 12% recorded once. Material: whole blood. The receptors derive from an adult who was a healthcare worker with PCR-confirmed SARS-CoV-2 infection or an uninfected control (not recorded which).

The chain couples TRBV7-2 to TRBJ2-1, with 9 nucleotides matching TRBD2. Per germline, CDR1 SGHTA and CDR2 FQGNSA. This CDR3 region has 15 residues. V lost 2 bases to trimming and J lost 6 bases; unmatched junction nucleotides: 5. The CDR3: CASSLSLAGVNEQFF. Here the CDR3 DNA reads TGTGCCAGCAGCTTATCGTTAGCGGGAGTCAATGAGCAGTTCTTC.

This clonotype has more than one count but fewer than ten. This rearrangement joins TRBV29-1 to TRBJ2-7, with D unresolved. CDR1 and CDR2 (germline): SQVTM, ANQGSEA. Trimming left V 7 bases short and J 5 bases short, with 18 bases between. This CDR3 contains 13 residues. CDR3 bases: TGCAGCGCGCGCGGAGCGATCATCCACGAGCAGTACTTC. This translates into CSARGAIIHEQYF.

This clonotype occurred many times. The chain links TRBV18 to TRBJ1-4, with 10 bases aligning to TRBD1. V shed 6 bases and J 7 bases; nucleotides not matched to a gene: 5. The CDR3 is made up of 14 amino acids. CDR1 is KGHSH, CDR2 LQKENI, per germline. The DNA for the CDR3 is TGTGCCAGCTCGCCGCGGACAGGGGGTGAAAAACTGTTTTTT. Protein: CASSPRTGGEKLFF. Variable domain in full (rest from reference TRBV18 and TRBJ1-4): NAGVMQNPRHLVRRRGQEARLRCSPMKGHSHVYWYRQLPEEGLKFMVYLQKENIIDESGMPKERFSAEFPKEGPSILRIQQVVRGDSAAYFCASSPRTGGEKLFFGSGTQLSVL.

The CDR3 spells CASRGQGVTEAFF. CDR3 sequence (DNA): TGTGCCAGCAGGGGACAGGGAGTAACTGAAGCTTTCTTT. The chain has TRBV25-1 and TRBJ1-1, with 9 bases identical to TRBD1. The CDR3 spans 13 residues. The germline V gene encodes CDR1 MGHDK and CDR2 SYGVNS. Germline trimming cut 6 bases from V and 5 bases from J; bases unmatched to any gene: 4.

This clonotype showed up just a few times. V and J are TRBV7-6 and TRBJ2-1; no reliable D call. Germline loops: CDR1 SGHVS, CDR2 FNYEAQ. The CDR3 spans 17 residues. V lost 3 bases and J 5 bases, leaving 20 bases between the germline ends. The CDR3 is CASSFGLRVRRHNEQFF. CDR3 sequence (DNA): TGTGCCAGCAGCTTCGGGTTACGCGTTCGACGACACAATGAGCAGTTCTTC.

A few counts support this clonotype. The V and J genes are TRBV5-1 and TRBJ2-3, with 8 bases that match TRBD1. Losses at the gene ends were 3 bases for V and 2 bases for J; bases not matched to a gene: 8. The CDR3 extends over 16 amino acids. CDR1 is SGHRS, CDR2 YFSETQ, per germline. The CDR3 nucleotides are TGCGCCAGCAGCTCGACAGGGGAACACTACACAGATACGCAGTATTTT. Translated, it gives CASSSTGEHYTDTQYF. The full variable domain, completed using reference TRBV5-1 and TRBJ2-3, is KAGVTQTPRYLIKTRGQQVTLSCSPISGHRSVSWYQQTPGQGLQFLFEYFSETQRNKGNFPGRFSGRQFSNSRSEMNVSTLELGDSALYLCASSSTGEHYTDTQYFGPGTRLTVL.

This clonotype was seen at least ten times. CDR3 DNA sequence: TGTGCCAGCAGCGCAGGGGGAACAGGGGACTACTATGGCTACACCTTC. Protein: CASSAGGTGDYYGYTF. This chain uses TRBV7-9 with TRBJ1-2; the match to TRBD1 covers 7 bases. Unmatched junction bases numbered 12, after V lost 5 bases and J lost 3 bases. The CDR3 loop spans 16 amino acids. The germline gives CDR1 SEHNR, CDR2 FQNEAQ (reference sequence).

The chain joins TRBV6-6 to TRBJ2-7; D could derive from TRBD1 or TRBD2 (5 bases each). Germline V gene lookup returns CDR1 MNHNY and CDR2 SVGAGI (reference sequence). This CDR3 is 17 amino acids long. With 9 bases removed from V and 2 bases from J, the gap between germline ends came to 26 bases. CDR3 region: CASMPGPTEYEAYEQYF. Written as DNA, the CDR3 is TGTGCCAGTATGCCGGGACCGACCGAGTACGAAGCCTACGAGCAGTACTTC.

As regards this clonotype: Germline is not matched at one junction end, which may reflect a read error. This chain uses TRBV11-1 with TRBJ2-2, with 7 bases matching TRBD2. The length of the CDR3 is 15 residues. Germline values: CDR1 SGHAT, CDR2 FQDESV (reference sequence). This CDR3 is CVSSLDLAGAGELFF. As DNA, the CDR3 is TGTGTCAGCAGCTTAGATTTGGCGGGAGCCGGGGAGCTGTTTTTT.

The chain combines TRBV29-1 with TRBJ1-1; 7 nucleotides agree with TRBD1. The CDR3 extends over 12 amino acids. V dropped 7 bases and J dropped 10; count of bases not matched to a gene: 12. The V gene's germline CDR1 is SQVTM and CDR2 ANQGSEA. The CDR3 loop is CSGYTGEEGAFF. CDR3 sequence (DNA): TGCAGCGGTTACACAGGGGAAGAGGGAGCTTTCTTT.

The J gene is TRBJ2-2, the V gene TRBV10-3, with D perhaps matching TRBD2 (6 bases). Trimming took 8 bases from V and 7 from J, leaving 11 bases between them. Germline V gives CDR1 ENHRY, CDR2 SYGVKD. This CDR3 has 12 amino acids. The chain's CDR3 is CAIGGVNGELFF. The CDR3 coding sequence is TGTGCCATCGGAGGGGTGAACGGGGAGCTGTTTTTT.

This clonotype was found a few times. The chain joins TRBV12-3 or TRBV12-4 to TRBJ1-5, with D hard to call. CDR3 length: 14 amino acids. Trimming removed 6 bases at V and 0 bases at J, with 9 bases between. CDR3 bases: TGTGCCAGCAGGTCGGGTTATAGCAATCAGCCCCAGCATTTT. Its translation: CASRSGYSNQPQHF.

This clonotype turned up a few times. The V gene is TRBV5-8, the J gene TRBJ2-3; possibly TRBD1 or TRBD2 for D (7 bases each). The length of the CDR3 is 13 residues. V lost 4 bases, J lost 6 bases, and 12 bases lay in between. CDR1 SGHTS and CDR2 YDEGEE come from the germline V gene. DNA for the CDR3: TGTGCCAGCAGCCCCAGGGGGGGGGATACGCAGTATTTT. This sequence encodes CASSPRGGDTQYF.

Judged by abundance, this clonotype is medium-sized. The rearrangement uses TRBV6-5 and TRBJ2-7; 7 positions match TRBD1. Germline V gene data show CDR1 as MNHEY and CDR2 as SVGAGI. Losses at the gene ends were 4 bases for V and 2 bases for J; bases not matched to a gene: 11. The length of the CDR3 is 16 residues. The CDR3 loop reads CASSLDPGTAAYEQYF. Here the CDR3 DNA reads TGTGCCAGCAGTTTGGATCCCGGGACAGCAGCCTACGAGCAGTACTTC.

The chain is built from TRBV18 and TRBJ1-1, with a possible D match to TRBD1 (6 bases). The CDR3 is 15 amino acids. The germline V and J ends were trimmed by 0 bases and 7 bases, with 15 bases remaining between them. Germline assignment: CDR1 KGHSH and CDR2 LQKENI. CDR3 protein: CASSPPLGGDGEAFF. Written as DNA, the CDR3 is TGTGCCAGCTCACCACCTTTAGGGGGTGATGGTGAAGCTTTCTTT.

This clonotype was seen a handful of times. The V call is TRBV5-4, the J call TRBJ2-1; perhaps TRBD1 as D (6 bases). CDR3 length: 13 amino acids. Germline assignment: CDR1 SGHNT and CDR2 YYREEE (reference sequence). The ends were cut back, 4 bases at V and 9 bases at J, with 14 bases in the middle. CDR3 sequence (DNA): TGTGCCAGCAGCCCTACAGGGACGGGTGAGCAGTTCTTC. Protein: CASSPTGTGEQFF.

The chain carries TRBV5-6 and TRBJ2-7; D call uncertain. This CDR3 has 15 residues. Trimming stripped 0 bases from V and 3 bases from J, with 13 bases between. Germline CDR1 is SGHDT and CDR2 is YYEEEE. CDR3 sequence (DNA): TGTGCCAGCAGCTTGGCGTGGAGCACAGACTACGAGCAGTACTTC. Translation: CASSLAWSTDYEQYF.

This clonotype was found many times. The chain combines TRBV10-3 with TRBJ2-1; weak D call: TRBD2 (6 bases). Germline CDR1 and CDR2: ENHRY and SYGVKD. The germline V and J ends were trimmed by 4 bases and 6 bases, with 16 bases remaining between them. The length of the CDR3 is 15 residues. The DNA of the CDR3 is TGTGCCATCAGTGGCCAACTAGCCGGGAGCAATGAGCAGTTCTTC. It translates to CAISGQLAGSNEQFF.

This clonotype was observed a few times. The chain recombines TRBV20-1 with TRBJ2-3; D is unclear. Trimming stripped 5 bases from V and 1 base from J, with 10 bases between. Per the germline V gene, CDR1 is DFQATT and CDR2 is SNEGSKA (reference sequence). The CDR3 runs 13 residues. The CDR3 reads CSAPYSGTDTQYF. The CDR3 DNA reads TGCAGTGCTCCCTACTCGGGCACAGATACGCAGTATTTT.

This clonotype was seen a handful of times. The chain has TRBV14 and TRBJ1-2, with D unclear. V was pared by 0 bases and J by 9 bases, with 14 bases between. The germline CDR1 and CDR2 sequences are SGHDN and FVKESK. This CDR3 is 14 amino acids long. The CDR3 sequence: CASSQDLEALSYTF. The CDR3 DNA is TGTGCCAGCAGCCAAGATCTGGAAGCTTTGAGCTACACCTTC.

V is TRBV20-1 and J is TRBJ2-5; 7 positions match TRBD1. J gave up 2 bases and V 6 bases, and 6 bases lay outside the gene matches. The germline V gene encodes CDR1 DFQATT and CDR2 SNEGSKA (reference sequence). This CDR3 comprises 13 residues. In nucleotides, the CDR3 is TGCAGTGCAGAGGGGACAGCGCAAGAGACCCAGTACTTC. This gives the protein CSAEGTAQETQYF.

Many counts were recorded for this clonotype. The CDR3 DNA is TGTGCCAGCAGCGTGGACCAAGAGCTAACAACCTACGAGCAGTACTTC. Its translation: CASSVDQELTTYEQYF. This chain uses TRBV7-6 with TRBJ2-7; D not resolved. Per germline, CDR1 SGHVS and CDR2 FNYEAQ. The V and J ends lost 5 bases and 2 bases respectively, with 19 bases between them. The CDR3 spans 16 residues. Drawing the rest from reference TRBV7-6 and TRBJ2-7, the complete variable domain is GAGVSQSPRYKVTKRGQDVALRCDPISGHVSLYWYRQALGQGPEFLTYFNYEAQQDKSGLPNDRFSAERPEGSISTLTIQRTEQRDSAMYRCASSVDQELTTYEQYFGPGTRLTVT.

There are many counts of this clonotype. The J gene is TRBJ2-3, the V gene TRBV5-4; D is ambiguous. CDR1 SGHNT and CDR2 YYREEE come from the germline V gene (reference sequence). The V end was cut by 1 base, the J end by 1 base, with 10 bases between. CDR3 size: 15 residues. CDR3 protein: CASSLYPAGTDTQYF. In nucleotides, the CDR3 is TGTGCCAGCAGCTTGTACCCGGCCGGCACAGATACGCAGTATTTT.

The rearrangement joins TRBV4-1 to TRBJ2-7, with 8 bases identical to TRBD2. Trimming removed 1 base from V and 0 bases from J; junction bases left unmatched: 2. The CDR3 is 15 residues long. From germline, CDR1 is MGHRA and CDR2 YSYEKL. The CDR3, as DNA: TGCGCCAGCAGCCAAGTGAGCGGGAGCTCCTACGAGCAGTACTTC. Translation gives CASSQVSGSSYEQYF.

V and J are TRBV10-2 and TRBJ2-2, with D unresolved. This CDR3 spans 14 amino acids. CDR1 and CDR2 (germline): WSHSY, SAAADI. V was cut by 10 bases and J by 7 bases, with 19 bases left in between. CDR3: CATTFVEMDGELFF. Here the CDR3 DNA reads TGCGCCACGACATTCGTGGAGATGGACGGGGAGCTGTTTTTT.

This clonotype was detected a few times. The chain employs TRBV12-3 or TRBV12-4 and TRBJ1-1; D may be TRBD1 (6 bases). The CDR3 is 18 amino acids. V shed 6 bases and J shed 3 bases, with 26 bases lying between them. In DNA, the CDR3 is TGTGCCAGCAGCCCTCTCATGGGGGGCGCATCCAGGGACACTGAAGCTTTCTTT. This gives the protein CASSPLMGGASRDTEAFF.